The 32 T cell receptor beta chains in this list originate from one sample, sequenced in a study of CD8+CD57+ T cells in acquired aplastic anemia. For CDR3 and TCR beta VDJ profiling, genomic DNA was the template used. MiXCR, run by TCRdb on the reads, gives a single entry per CDR3 protein. The data show about 210,000 distinct CDR3 sequences, 61% seen once. Sequenced input: sorted CD4+, CD8+, or CD8+CD57+ T cells (not recorded which) from PBMCs. These receptors were taken from a human donor in good health.

The V call is TRBV10-2, the J call TRBJ2-7, with D perhaps assigned TRBD1 or TRBD2 (5 bases each). V gave up 6 bases and J gave up 0 bases, with 12 bases separating them. The CDR3 runs to 14 residues. Germline V gene lookup returns CDR1 WSHSY and CDR2 SAAADI. Here the CDR3 reads CASRWDGSSYEQYF. The CDR3 DNA follows: TGCGCCAGCAGGTGGGACGGTAGCTCCTACGAGCAGTACTTC.

The chain is built from TRBV4-1 and TRBJ2-2; 7 bases map to TRBD1. Germline values: CDR1 MGHRA, CDR2 YSYEKL. This CDR3 is built from 14 residues. V trimming: 8 bases; J trimming: 5 bases; junction bases outside the gene matches: 8. The CDR3 loop reads CASGSTGNTGELFF. CDR3 DNA sequence: TGCGCCAGCGGGTCGACAGGGAATACCGGGGAGCTGTTTTTT.

This sequence joins TRBV20-1 and TRBJ2-5; the D is unclear. The V end lost 3 bases, the J end lost 10 bases, and 3 bases lay between the germline ends. This CDR3 region has 8 residues. Per germline, CDR1 DFQATT and CDR2 SNEGSKA (reference sequence). The chain's CDR3 is CSARDQYF. DNA of the CDR3: TGCAGTGCTAGGGACCAGTACTTC.

The chain couples TRBV7-2 to TRBJ2-5, with 9 positions matching TRBD1. Per the germline V gene, CDR1 is SGHTA and CDR2 is FQGNSA. The CDR3 contains 13 residues. V shed 6 bases, J shed 2 bases, and the junction held 1 base outside the gene matches. CDR3: CASRGTGQETQYF. The CDR3 DNA sequence: TGTGCCAGCAGGGGGACAGGGCAAGAGACCCAGTACTTC.

The chain links TRBV7-3 to TRBJ2-3; D remains unclear. The CDR3 spans 15 residues. V shed 3 bases and J shed 0 bases, with 10 bases lying between them. Germline assignment: CDR1 SGHTA and CDR2 FQGTGA. The CDR3 reads CASSLIDTSTDTQYF. The CDR3 coding sequence is TGTGCCAGCAGCTTGATCGACACTAGCACAGATACGCAGTATTTT.

In its sample, this clonotype was seen many times. This chain uses TRBV12-3 or TRBV12-4 with TRBJ2-2; D gene unclear. Trimming took off 6 bases at V and 3 bases at J, with 20 bases between the two ends. The CDR3 runs to 17 residues. The CDR3 DNA reads as TGTGCCAGCAGGAGCAGGCTGGCGGAGCACCACACCGGGGAGCTGTTTTTT. Translation: CASRSRLAEHHTGELFF.

About this clonotype: The junction departs from germline at one end; a sequencing error may be responsible. The chain uses TRBV7-3 and TRBJ2-7; tentatively, D is TRBD1 or TRBD2 (5 bases each). The CDR3 is 14 residues long. The germline CDR1 and CDR2 sequences are SGHTA and FQGTGA. The CDR3 protein is CASSPGRVDYEQYF. The CDR3 DNA reads TGTGCTAGCAGCCCGGGGCGGGTGGATTACGAGCAGTACTTC. Supplemented by reference TRBV7-3 and TRBJ2-7, the full variable domain reads GAGVSQTPSNKVTEKGKYVELRCDPISGHTALYWYRQSLGQGPEFLIYFQGTGAADDSGLPNDRFFAVRPEGSVSTLKIQRTERGDSAVYLCASSPGRVDYEQYFGPGTRLTVT.

This clonotype was seen many times. The rearrangement uses TRBV20-1 and TRBJ2-1; 10 bases are shared with TRBD2. The CDR3 runs to 20 residues. Trimming at V came to 6 bases and at J to 0 bases, leaving 20 bases not matched to a gene. Germline CDR1 DFQATT, CDR2 SNEGSKA (reference sequence). CDR3 sequence (DNA): TGCAGTGCCTCTGGGAGGGACGGGGTTATAGCGGGGGGCTCCTACAATGAGCAGTTCTTC. Its translation is CSASGRDGVIAGGSYNEQFF.

This sequence joins TRBV12-3 or TRBV12-4 and TRBJ2-7, with a tentative D call TRBD1 (6 bases). V shed 10 bases and J shed 3 bases, with 16 bases lying between them. The CDR3 contains 13 residues. The CDR3 loop is CATPGQWNYEQYF. CDR3 nucleotide sequence: TGTGCCACCCCCGGACAGTGGAACTACGAGCAGTACTTC.

This clonotype was detected many times. The chain combines TRBV7-9 with TRBJ2-1; 13 positions match TRBD2. The CDR3 contains 19 residues. The germline gives CDR1 SEHNR, CDR2 FQNEAQ (reference sequence). V lost 4 bases, J lost 5 bases, and 14 bases stayed unmatched. CDR3 bases: TGTGCCAGCAGCTCCCTACGCTTCCCTGGACTAGCGGGGGACAATGAGCAGTTCTTC. It translates to CASSSLRFPGLAGDNEQFF.

This clonotype appeared a single time. V is TRBV7-3 and J is TRBJ2-3; 7 bases are a match to TRBD2. This CDR3 region has 14 residues. CDR1 and CDR2 from the germline V gene are SGHTA and FQGTGA. Trimming took 6 bases from V and 3 from J; bases not matched to a gene: 6. CDR3 sequence (DNA): TGTGCCAGCAGACCATGGGAGGGTACAGATACGCAGTATTTT. Its translation is CASRPWEGTDTQYF.

Turning to this clonotype: A much bigger clone sits one base away, suggesting this may be a read error. The chain has TRBV13 and TRBJ2-3, with D possibly matching TRBD1 (6 bases). This CDR3 is 19 amino acids long. V lost 5 bases and J 0 bases, leaving 24 bases between the germline ends. The V gene's germline CDR1 is PRHDT and CDR2 FYEKMQ (reference sequence). CDR3 DNA sequence: TGTGCCAGCAGCCAACCAGGGGCCCCTCCGCCCTTTAGCACAGATACGCAGTATTTT. It is translated as CASSQPGAPPPFSTDTQYF. Combining the CDR3 with reference TRBV13 and TRBJ2-3 gives the whole variable domain AAGVIQSPRHLIKEKRETATLKCYPIPRHDTVYWYQQGPGQDPQFLISFYEKMQSDKGSIPDRFSAQQFSDYHSELNMSSLELGDSALYFCASSQPGAPPPFSTDTQYFGPGTRLTVL.

The chain is built from TRBV15 and TRBJ1-6; 8 bases are shared with TRBD1. The V gene's germline CDR1 is LNHNV and CDR2 YYDKDF (reference sequence). V lost 3 bases to trimming and J lost 7 bases; unmatched junction nucleotides: 2. CDR3 length: 14 residues. The CDR3 DNA is TGTGCCACCAGCAGGGGACAGGCGAATTCACCCCTCCACTTT. Protein sequence: CATSRGQANSPLHF.

This clonotype was observed a handful of times. The rearrangement links TRBV6-4 to TRBJ2-1; D is possibly TRBD2 (7 bases). The germline V gene encodes CDR1 MRHNA and CDR2 SNTAGT. Trimming cost V 6 bases and J 4 bases, with 16 bases left between them. The CDR3 totals 15 residues. CDR3 protein: CASSGGGGRYNEQFF. CDR3 nucleotides: TGTGCCAGCAGCGGGGGCGGGGGACGATACAATGAGCAGTTCTTC.

This clonotype occurred a few times. The chain is built from TRBV27 and TRBJ1-5; perhaps TRBD1 as D (5 bases). This CDR3 is 13 amino acids long. The V end lost 4 bases, the J end lost 2 bases, and 6 bases lay between the germline ends. CDR1 MNHEY and CDR2 SMNVEV come from the germline V gene (reference sequence). CDR3 region: CASSWDGNQPQHF. CDR3 sequence (DNA): TGTGCCAGCAGTTGGGACGGCAATCAGCCCCAGCATTTT.

This clonotype occurred many times. The V call is TRBV6-2 or TRBV6-3, the J call TRBJ1-1; 8 bases agree with TRBD1. Germline V gene data show CDR1 as MNHEY and CDR2 as SVGEGT. Trimming removed 2 bases from V and 7 bases from J; junction bases left unmatched: 3. The CDR3 is made up of 13 amino acids. CDR3 protein: CASSYQGAVEAFF. The CDR3 nucleotides are TGTGCCAGCAGTTACCAGGGGGCAGTTGAAGCTTTCTTT.

As for this clonotype: This clone may be a read error of a much larger clone one base away. CDR3 region: CAGNSQGMNAEAFF. In nucleotides, the CDR3 is TGTGCCGGAAATTCACAGGGAATGAACGCTGAAGCTTTCTTT. V and J are TRBV6-1 and TRBJ1-1, with D perhaps TRBD1 (6 bases). Germline lookup yields CDR1 MNHNS and CDR2 SASEGT. The CDR3 contains 14 residues.

The chain joins TRBV4-3 to TRBJ2-5; D may match TRBD1 or TRBD2 (5 bases each). Trimming removed 2 bases at V and 5 bases at J, with 12 bases between. There are 14 residues in the CDR3. Germline CDR1 and CDR2: LGHNA and YSLEER. The CDR3 DNA is TGCGCCAGCAGCCAATCTCGGGACCGGGAGACCCAGTACTTC. It encodes CASSQSRDRETQYF.

The rearrangement links TRBV14 to TRBJ2-1, with 10 positions matching TRBD2. After removal of 6 bases from V and 4 bases from J, the junction contained 9 bases not matched to a gene. CDR1 is SGHDN, CDR2 FVKESK, per germline. The CDR3 is 16 residues long. CDR3 DNA sequence: TGTGCCAGCAGTACGACGACTAGCGGGCTTTACAATGAGCAGTTCTTC. Translated: CASSTTTSGLYNEQFF.

This clonotype was counted at least ten times. The chain has TRBV12-3 or TRBV12-4 and TRBJ1-1, with TRBD1 as a possible D gene (5 bases). The CDR3 has 13 amino acids. V lost 6 bases and J lost 3, with 11 bases in between. CDR3 sequence (DNA): TGTGCCAGCAGGGACGGGGGGTACACTGAAGCTTTCTTT. It is translated as CASRDGGYTEAFF.

About this clonotype itself: A junction end diverges from the germline sequence, so it may reflect a read error. The chain links TRBV19 to TRBJ2-2, with D possibly TRBD2 on 6 matching bases. The CDR3 loop spans 12 amino acids. CDR1 and CDR2 from the germline V gene are LNHDA and SQIVND (reference sequence). This CDR3 is CASSISYGGLFF. The DNA of the CDR3 is TGTGCCAGTAGTATTAGTTACGGGGGGCTGTTTTTT.

This chain joins TRBV9 and TRBJ2-2; D ambiguous. The CDR3 extends over 13 amino acids. The V and J ends lost 0 bases and 4 bases respectively, with 4 bases between them. The germline gives CDR1 SGDLS, CDR2 YYNGEE. DNA of the CDR3: TGTGCCAGCAGCGTAGCTTCCACCGGGGAGCTGTTTTTT. Translation gives CASSVASTGELFF. Complete variable domain (other parts from reference TRBV9 and TRBJ2-2): DSGVTQTPKHLITATGQRVTLRCSPRSGDLSVYWYQQSLDQGLQFLIQYYNGEERAKGNILERFSAQQFPDLHSELNLSSLELGDSALYFCASSVASTGELFFGEGSRLTVL.

CDR3 bases: TGTGCCAGCAACCCCGCCGGCGACAGTATCTACGAGCAGTACTTC. Translating it yields CASNPAGDSIYEQYF. The chain has TRBV7-2 and TRBJ2-7, with a tentative D call TRBD1 (5 bases). V lost 7 bases and J lost 3, with 19 bases in between. CDR3 length equals 15 residues. Germline V gene sequence: CDR1 SGHTA, CDR2 FQGNSA.

The CDR3 region has the DNA TGTGCCAGCGATACAGGGGGCGCGGACTATGGCTACACCTTC. Protein: CASDTGGADYGYTF. The rearrangement links TRBV7-3 to TRBJ1-2, with 9 nucleotides matching TRBD1. V was pared by 8 bases and J by 3 bases, with 7 bases of the junction left unmatched. This CDR3 contains 14 residues. Germline CDR1 SGHTA, CDR2 FQGTGA.

The rearrangement links TRBV4-3 to TRBJ2-1; D possibly corresponds to TRBD1 (6 bases). The germline CDR1 and CDR2 sequences are LGHNA and YSLEER. V was cut by 0 bases and J by 10 bases, with 16 bases left in between. The CDR3 is made up of 15 amino acids. CDR3 sequence reads: CASSQEQGGLYEQFF. As DNA, the CDR3 is TGCGCCAGCAGCCAAGAACAGGGCGGACTTTACGAGCAGTTCTTC.

This clonotype was counted many times. V usage is TRBV6-2 or TRBV6-3 and J usage is TRBJ2-7; D is unclear. Trimming shortened V by 5 bases and J by 2 bases, and 10 bases separated the two germline ends. Germline loops: CDR1 MNHEY, CDR2 SVGEGT. The CDR3 length is 13 residues. This CDR3 is CASSNSGAYEQYF. The CDR3 DNA is TGTGCCAGCAGTAATTCAGGCGCCTACGAGCAGTACTTC.

V usage is TRBV29-1 and J usage is TRBJ2-7, with a tentative D call TRBD2 (7 bases). This CDR3 spans 15 amino acids. V lost 6 bases to trimming and J lost 5 bases, with 23 bases between them. Germline CDR1 SQVTM, CDR2 ANQGSEA. The CDR3 nucleotides are TGCAGCGTCCCCAAAAGCGTCCAGGGGAGGGACGAGCAGTACTTC. Its translation is CSVPKSVQGRDEQYF.

This clonotype was detected many times. This chain connects TRBV6-6 to TRBJ2-7; D call uncertain. The CDR3 spans 17 residues. V shed 0 bases and J shed 2 bases, with 17 bases lying between them. CDR1 and CDR2 from the germline V gene are MNHNY and SVGAGI (reference sequence). The DNA of the CDR3 is TGTGCCAGCAGTTACTCGCCCCCATCGACGGTGCCCTACGAGCAGTACTTC. As protein: CASSYSPPSTVPYEQYF.

This clonotype was found many times. The rearrangement uses TRBV7-3 and TRBJ2-7, with D tentatively TRBD2 (6 bases). Per the germline V gene, CDR1 is SGHTA and CDR2 is FQGTGA. Trimming shortened V by 5 bases and J by 0 bases, and 14 bases separated the two germline ends. This CDR3 region has 15 residues. The DNA for the CDR3 is TGTGCCAGCAGCCGTAATAGGACTACCTCCTACGAGCAGTACTTC. Its protein is CASSRNRTTSYEQYF.

This clonotype was detected many times. The chain couples TRBV6-2 or TRBV6-3 to TRBJ2-5; 7 bases align to TRBD1. This CDR3 contains 14 residues. CDR1 and CDR2 from the germline V gene are MNHEY and SVGEGT. V trimming: 8 bases; J trimming: 9 bases; junction bases outside the gene matches: 15. CDR3 sequence (DNA): TGTGCCAGCGCGCCCGGAGGACAGGCGCCGTCCCAGTACTTC. Translated, it gives CASAPGGQAPSQYF.

This chain uses TRBV12-3 or TRBV12-4 with TRBJ1-2, with D possibly TRBD1 on 5 matching bases. Trimming took off 6 bases at V and 0 bases at J, with 14 bases between the two ends. The CDR3 is 15 residues long. CDR3 DNA sequence: TGTGCCAGCAGCCATCAGGGTAGCTCTAACTATGGCTACACCTTC. Its protein is CASSHQGSSNYGYTF.

This clonotype was found once. The chain joins TRBV24-1 to TRBJ2-2; a weak D match, TRBD1 (5 bases). Germline V gene lookup returns CDR1 KGHDR and CDR2 SFDVKD. Trimming took 4 bases from V and 11 from J, leaving 16 bases between them. The CDR3 runs to 14 residues. CDR3 sequence reads: CATSEIGTRDELFF. The CDR3 coding sequence is TGTGCCACCAGTGAGATAGGAACCAGGGATGAGCTGTTTTTT.